Below, one T cell receptor (beta chain) is given with its context. The antigen is not known. Construction of TCR beta libraries was performed using quantitative 5'-RACE with molecular barcodes. TCRdb processed the 5' RACE reads anew with MiXCR; each CDR3 protein has one entry. Of approximately 200,000 distinct CDR3 sequences listed, roughly 13% are singletons. Germline CDR1 is MNHEY and CDR2 is SVGAGI. The V segment lost 0 bases and the J segment 4 bases; nucleotides outside the gene matches: 12. This CDR3 has 18 residues. The sample comes from a study of CD8 T cells in ankylosing spondylitis. Notes on the study in general: A TCR beta motif of several highly homologous variants seemed to mark ankylosing spondylitis blood.

Sequenced input: blood, either unsorted or a sorted T cell fraction (not recorded which). The TCR comes from a male donor with ankylosing spondylitis or in good health (not recorded which). The chain employs TRBV6-5 and TRBJ2-7, with 10 bases that match TRBD1. CDR3 sequence (DNA): TGTGCCAGCAGTTACTCAACCGCCGACAGGGGGCTAGGATACGAGCAGTACTTC. It codes for CASSYSTADRGLGYEQYF.